A single sample gave rise to the 16 T cell receptor beta chains below, sequenced in a study of T cells in Graves' hyperthyroidism and ophthalmopathy (dated 2019 in TCRdb). The library was built by means of multiplex PCR. Data came from an Illumina HiSeq 2000. The TCR beta CDR3 regions were amplified from the RNA transcripts. The TCR CDR3 was subjected to a first round of RT-PCR using the HTBI primer set and the Qiagen OneStep RT-PCR kit. Starting from the raw public reads, TCRdb applied fastp trimming at Q25, assembled clones with MiXCR and retained in-frame beta chains. Records with the same CDR3 protein are collapsed into one entry carrying the most frequent genes and DNA. This sample lists 400,000 to 500,000 distinct CDR3 sequences; approximately 14% were detected once. Jointly, the top ten make up around 5.3% of the sample. Sequenced input: blood. The receptor set was obtained from a woman aged 18-29 years with Graves' hyperthyroidism.

The chain links TRBV4-3 to TRBJ2-6, with D uncertain. Trimming cost V 2 bases and J 4 bases, with 12 bases left between them. The CDR3 loop spans 16 amino acids. The germline V gene encodes CDR1 LGHNA and CDR2 YSLEER. The CDR3 is CASSQHRALGANVLTF. The CDR3 coding sequence is TGCGCCAGCAGCCAACATAGGGCCCTCGGGGCCAACGTCCTGACTTTC.

This clonotype has a count of ten or more. The V gene is TRBV5-6, the J gene TRBJ1-6; 7 bases align to TRBD1. CDR1 is SGHDT and CDR2 is YYEEEE in the germline V gene. Losses at the gene ends were 1 base for V and 7 bases for J; bases not matched to a gene: 5. The CDR3 runs 15 residues. The CDR3 DNA sequence: TGTGCCAGCAGCTTGATCGACAGGGCGAATTCACCCCTCCACTTT. Residues: CASSLIDRANSPLHF.

This clonotype was observed at least ten times. The rearrangement joins TRBV30 to TRBJ2-3; D is perhaps TRBD1 (6 bases). Germline loops: CDR1 GTSNPN, CDR2 SVGIG (reference sequence). The CDR3 runs to 15 residues. The germline V and J ends were trimmed by 4 bases and 2 bases, with 16 bases remaining between them. CDR3 loop: CAWTLQGTHTDTQYF. The CDR3 DNA follows: TGTGCCTGGACCCTTCAGGGGACACACACAGATACGCAGTATTTT. Using reference TRBV30 and TRBJ2-3 for the parts outside the CDR3, the full variable domain is SQTIHQWPATLVQPVGSPLSLECTVEGTSNPNLYWYRQAAGRGLQLLFYSVGIGQISSEVPQNLSASRPQDRQFILSSKKLLLSDSGFYLCAWTLQGTHTDTQYFGPGTRLTVL.

The chain joins TRBV20-1 to TRBJ2-5, with 12 bases identical to TRBD2. The CDR3 is 14 residues long. From germline, CDR1 is DFQATT and CDR2 SNEGSKA (reference sequence). The junction had 6 bases not matched to a gene; V was cut back by 5 bases and J by 5 bases. This chain's CDR3 is CSASTSGSMETQYF. Here the CDR3 DNA reads TGCAGTGCTTCGACTAGCGGGAGCATGGAGACCCAGTACTTC.

The rearrangement joins TRBV27 to TRBJ2-2; 8 bases fit TRBD1. With V trimmed by 7 bases and J by 7 bases, 8 bases remained unmatched. Germline loops: CDR1 MNHEY, CDR2 SMNVEV (reference sequence). This CDR3 is built from 14 residues. CDR3 protein: CASIDRGASGELFF. The CDR3 DNA reads TGTGCCAGCATCGACAGGGGCGCAAGCGGGGAGCTGTTTTTT.

The chain is built from TRBV2 and TRBJ2-2, with unresolved D. Trimming removed 5 bases at V and 7 bases at J, with 14 bases between. The CDR3 extends over 14 amino acids. Germline loops: CDR1 SNHLY, CDR2 FYNNEI. CDR3 amino acids: CASSPTSLIGELFF. The CDR3, as DNA: TGTGCCAGCAGTCCAACAAGTTTGATCGGGGAGCTGTTTTTT.

This clonotype was counted many times. This chain links TRBV28 with TRBJ2-7; TRBD2 matches 7 bases. Germline CDR1 and CDR2: MDHEN and SYDVKM. Trimming at V came to 5 bases and at J to 5 bases, leaving 6 bases not matched to a gene. This CDR3 comprises 13 residues. The CDR3 loop reads CASSLTSDNEQYF. CDR3 bases: TGTGCCAGCAGTCTAACTAGCGACAACGAGCAGTACTTC. Full variable domain (outside the CDR3, taken from reference TRBV28 and TRBJ2-7): DVKVTQSSRYLVKRTGEKVFLECVQDMDHENMFWYRQDPGLGLRLIYFSYDVKMKEKGDIPEGYSVSREKKERFSLILESASTNQTSMYLCASSLTSDNEQYFGPGTRLTVT.

This clonotype was seen a handful of times. The chain combines TRBV19 with TRBJ2-7; 8 nucleotides align to TRBD1. The trim removed 3 bases at V and 5 bases at J, leaving 0 bases unmatched. Germline assignment: CDR1 LNHDA and CDR2 SQIVND (reference sequence). The CDR3 totals 12 residues. The DNA of the CDR3 is TGTGCCAGTAGTATGACAGGGGACGAGCAGTACTTC. This codes for CASSMTGDEQYF. The whole variable domain, remainder taken from reference TRBV19 and TRBJ2-7, is DGGITQSPKYLFRKEGQNVTLSCEQNLNHDAMYWYRQDPGQGLRLIYYSQIVNDFQKGDIAEGYSVSREKKESFPLTVTSAQKNPTAFYLCASSMTGDEQYFGPGTRLTVT.

This clonotype was detected a few times. This chain joins TRBV7-2 and TRBJ1-4, with D unclear. V was pared by 2 bases and J by 3 bases, with 7 bases between. CDR3 length: 14 residues. CDR1 is SGHTA and CDR2 is FQGNSA in the germline V gene. CDR3: CASSLSWANEKLFF. DNA for the CDR3: TGTGCCAGCAGCTTATCATGGGCTAATGAAAAACTGTTTTTT.

This clonotype was observed at least ten times. The V and J genes are TRBV12-3 or TRBV12-4 and TRBJ2-1; no reliable D call. Trimming took off 2 bases at V and 9 bases at J, with 5 bases between the two ends. The CDR3 has 11 amino acids. CDR3 residues: CASSLTGEQFF. Written as DNA, the CDR3 is TGTGCCAGCAGTTTAACCGGTGAGCAGTTCTTC.

This clonotype has a count of ten or more. The V and J genes are TRBV6-2 or TRBV6-3 and TRBJ2-3; tentatively, D is TRBD1 or TRBD2 (6 bases each). CDR1 and CDR2 (germline): MNHEY, SVGEGT. The CDR3 totals 17 residues. The ends were cut back, 6 bases at V and 2 bases at J, with 21 bases in the middle. CDR3 bases: TGTGCCAGCAGCCACGGACTGGGTAGGGGGGACACAGATACGCAGTATTTT. Protein: CASSHGLGRGDTDTQYF.

In this sample, this clonotype turned up many times. The chain combines TRBV6-4 with TRBJ2-1; 7 bases map to TRBD1. Germline-derived CDR1 and CDR2 are MRHNA and SNTAGT. J lost 6 bases, V lost 0 bases, and 11 bases had no gene match. The CDR3 has 17 amino acids. The CDR3 reads CASSDSTEGATVNEQFF. CDR3 DNA sequence: TGTGCCAGCAGTGACTCTACTGAGGGGGCGACGGTCAATGAGCAGTTCTTC.

This clonotype was picked up many times. The CDR3 nucleotides read TGTGCCAGCAGTCTCAGACAGGGCTACGAGCAGTACTTC. Translating gives CASSLRQGYEQYF. This chain uses TRBV27 with TRBJ2-7; the match to TRBD1 covers 7 bases. Per germline, CDR1 MNHEY and CDR2 SMNVEV (reference sequence). V lost 5 bases, J lost 3 bases, and 4 bases stayed unmatched. The CDR3 extends over 13 amino acids.

This clonotype was observed many times. The CDR3 reads CASSRTGDNQPQHF. The CDR3 bases are TGTGCCAGCAGCCGGACAGGGGACAATCAGCCCCAGCATTTT. The J gene is TRBJ1-5, the V gene TRBV28; 9 bases fit TRBD1. Trimming took 6 bases from V and 3 from J; bases not matched to a gene: 3. Looked up from germline, CDR1 is MDHEN and CDR2 is SYDVKM. The CDR3 has 14 amino acids.

In its sample, this clonotype was seen many times. The chain uses TRBV3-1 and TRBJ2-5; D not certain. The CDR3 has 12 residues. Trimming removed 1 base at V and 4 bases at J, with 4 bases between. Germline V gene sequence: CDR1 LGHDT, CDR2 YNNKEL (reference sequence). The CDR3 nucleotides read TGTGCCAGCAGCCAAGCTGGAGAGACCCAGTACTTC. It translates to CASSQAGETQYF.

This clonotype showed up many times. The gene calls are TRBV28 and TRBJ1-1; 10 positions match TRBD1. The CDR3 runs to 17 residues. Germline values: CDR1 MDHEN, CDR2 SYDVKM. Trimming at V came to 2 bases and at J to 1 base, leaving 7 bases not matched to a gene. This chain's CDR3 is CASSLAGQGETNTEAFF. The CDR3 DNA reads TGTGCCAGCAGTTTAGCCGGACAGGGGGAGACGAACACTGAAGCTTTCTTT.